This TCR beta chain is drawn from a study of cytomegalovirus exposure and HLA in healthy donors. On the study more broadly: A subsequent analysis reported that the roughly 120 validation repertoires were produced on the same platform that had also been used for the 600 to 800 first-cohort repertoires.

CDR1 and CDR2 (germline): SNHLY, FYNNEI. V shed 5 bases, J shed 5 bases, and the junction held 9 bases outside the gene matches. This CDR3 contains 15 residues. The study's findings and limits: Rare sequences made up most TCRs, while some public TCRs were found in many donors. Researchers catalogued over 150 TCR beta chains as cytomegalovirus-associated.

The donors were members of the validation cohort, which comprised roughly 120 subjects and was separate from the first cohort of roughly 700 subjects. The assay was immunoSEQ multiplex PCR, and TCRdb's table has in-frame clones only and misses some. Among 200,000 to 250,000 clones listed, around 87% were seen once. This clone occurred a few times. Its cognate antigen is unknown. Material: PBMCs. This TCR derives from a man between 18 and 29 years old in good health and CMV-seronegative. The chain combines TRBV2 with TRBJ1-5; 7 bases line up with TRBD1. This chain's CDR3 is CASSRGTADDQPQHF. For the CDR3, the DNA is TGTGCCAGCAGTCGAGGGACAGCAGACGATCAGCCCCAGCATTTT.